This T cell receptor (beta chain) appears in the sequencing data of a study of patients and donors after allogeneic stem cell transplantation. CDR1 is SEHNR, CDR2 FQNEAQ, per germline (reference sequence). V lost 5 bases and J lost 0, with 8 bases in between. The CDR3 has 13 residues. This clonotype turned up a few times. TCRdb fed the RT-PCR reads into MiXCR, producing one record per CDR3 protein. This table holds 150,000 to 200,000 distinct CDR3 sequences, roughly 31% found once. The rearrangement joins TRBV7-9 to TRBJ2-7, with D uncertain. Sequenced: blood, either unsorted or a sorted T cell fraction (not recorded which). This clonotype was obtained from a human donor who was either an allogeneic HSCT recipient or a stem cell or donor lymphocyte infusion donor (not recorded which). It is not recorded whose cells these are; they may come from a transplant donor. The CDR3 region has the DNA TGTGCCAGCAGCGAAAGCCGCTCCTACGAGCAGTACTTC. Its protein is CASSESRSYEQYF.